One and the same sample provided the 21 T cell receptor beta chains below, sequenced in a study of T cells in Graves' hyperthyroidism and ophthalmopathy (dated by TCRdb to between 2018 and 2020). The protocol used for the library was multiplex PCR. TCRdb shows the sequencer as Illumina HiSeq 2000. The TCR beta CDR3 regions were amplified from RNA transcripts. The TCR CDR3 was subjected to a first round of RT-PCR using the HTBI primer set and the Qiagen OneStep RT-PCR kit. Using fastp at Q25 and MiXCR, TCRdb reprocessed the public reads and kept productive beta chains. Each entry is one CDR3 protein sequence, shown with its most common DNA and genes. This sample comprises 550,000 to 600,000 distinct CDR3 sequences, 11% to 15% of them detected only once. The ten largest clones take up approximately 6.4% of the sample. The sequenced sample was blood. Receptors originate from a woman younger than 30 with Graves' ophthalmopathy.

This clonotype was seen a few times. This chain uses TRBV14 with TRBJ2-1, with 12 bases identical to TRBD2. Per germline, CDR1 SGHDN and CDR2 FVKESK. The CDR3 extends over 16 amino acids. V was pared by 5 bases and J by 14 bases, with 16 bases of the junction left unmatched. The CDR3 sequence is CASSKVRLAGAPSEFF. CDR3 sequence (DNA): TGTGCCAGCAGCAAAGTCCGACTAGCGGGAGCCCCGAGTGAGTTCTTC.

There are many counts of this clonotype. This sequence joins TRBV12-5 and TRBJ2-5; TRBD1 might be the D (7 bases). This CDR3 has 18 residues. Germline CDR1 reads LGHNT; CDR2 reads FRNRAP. The V and J ends lost 1 base and 5 bases respectively, with 23 bases between them. This CDR3 reads CASGLAHVPGGSGETQYF. The CDR3 DNA sequence: TGTGCTAGTGGTTTGGCCCACGTTCCAGGGGGAAGCGGGGAGACCCAGTACTTC.

This clonotype was recorded many times. The chain links TRBV7-9 to TRBJ2-7; unclear D gene. Germline V gene data show CDR1 as SEHNR and CDR2 as FQNEAQ (reference sequence). The V gene lost 2 bases and the J gene lost 1 base, with 12 bases spanning the gap. This CDR3 comprises 15 residues. CDR3 coding DNA: TGTGCCAGCAGCTTACTCGGTGTCAGTTCCTACGAGCAGTACTTC. Protein product: CASSLLGVSSYEQYF.

Worth noting for this clonotype: This may stem from a read error, because a much larger clone lies one nucleotide away. A read error is likely, as this CDR3 ends without the conserved phenylalanine or tryptophan. V and J are TRBV27 and TRBJ2-3, with 7 bases that match TRBD2. The V segment lost 0 bases and the J segment 3 bases; nucleotides outside the gene matches: 3. The CDR3 has 15 residues. CDR1 and CDR2 (germline): MNHEY, SMNVEV (reference sequence). DNA for the CDR3: TGTGCCAGCAGTTTATCCCGGACTAGGACAGATACGCAGTATCTT. Its translation: CASSLSRTRTDTQYL.

This clonotype was counted ten times or more. V usage is TRBV7-3 and J usage is TRBJ2-1, with D hard to call. Germline V gives CDR1 SGHTA, CDR2 FQGTGA. The CDR3 consists of 12 residues. V lost 2 bases, J lost 8 bases, and 7 bases lay in between. CDR3 nucleotides: TGTGCCAGCAGCTTAGATTATCATGAGCAGTTCTTC. Protein sequence: CASSLDYHEQFF.

This clonotype appeared a few times. The chain recombines TRBV4-2 with TRBJ2-7, with TRBD1 matching 8 bases. Germline V lookup: CDR1 LGHNA, CDR2 YNFKEQ. V trimming: 0 bases; J trimming: 0 bases; junction bases outside the gene matches: 7. The CDR3 spans 17 residues. Here the CDR3 DNA reads TGTGCCAGCAGCCAAGATCTTGGCAGGGGGCGCTCCTACGAGCAGTACTTC. It codes for CASSQDLGRGRSYEQYF.

The chain employs TRBV4-2 and TRBJ2-2; 7 positions agree with TRBD1. After removal of 3 bases from V and 1 base from J, the junction contained 2 bases not matched to a gene. CDR3 length: 15 residues. CDR1 and CDR2 from the germline V gene are LGHNA and YNFKEQ. This chain's CDR3 is CASSHAGGNTGELFF. The CDR3 bases are TGTGCCAGCAGCCATGCAGGGGGGAACACCGGGGAGCTGTTTTTT.

This clonotype was counted many times. The chain couples TRBV27 to TRBJ1-5, with a weak D call TRBD1 (5 bases). Trimming took 6 bases from V and 0 from J, leaving 18 bases between them. Per germline, CDR1 MNHEY and CDR2 SMNVEV (reference sequence). The CDR3 runs 17 residues. CDR3 sequence (DNA): TGTGCCAGCAGCTCTTTAGGGGCGGGGGATAGCAATCAGCCCCAGCATTTT. Amino acids: CASSSLGAGDSNQPQHF.

This clonotype has a count of ten or more. The rearrangement joins TRBV27 to TRBJ2-7; D is undetermined. This CDR3 region has 13 residues. The germline V gene has CDR1 MNHEY and CDR2 SMNVEV (reference sequence). With 5 bases removed from V and 6 bases from J, the gap between germline ends came to 14 bases. CDR3 loop: CASSQESSLEQYF. The CDR3 DNA reads as TGTGCCAGCAGTCAAGAGTCGTCGCTCGAGCAGTACTTC.

This clonotype was seen only a few times. The chain employs TRBV11-2 and TRBJ1-4, with D possibly matching TRBD1 (5 bases). V was trimmed by 3 bases and J by 0 bases, leaving 8 bases between them. Germline-derived CDR1 and CDR2 are SGHAT and FQNNGV. The CDR3 covers 15 residues. The DNA of the CDR3 is TGTGCCAGCAGCTTTGACAGCGCAACTAATGAAAAACTGTTTTTT. Its translation: CASSFDSATNEKLFF.

This clonotype was counted only a few times. Being one base from a much bigger clone, this may be a read error. This chain links TRBV7-8 with TRBJ2-1; 10 positions agree with TRBD1. The length of the CDR3 is 15 residues. The germline gives CDR1 SGHVS, CDR2 FQNEAQ. The CDR3 coding sequence is TGTGCCAGCAGCCTACCCGGGACAGGGGTCAATGAGCAGCTCTTC. As protein: CASSLPGTGVNEQLF.

This clonotype was counted a few times. The chain has TRBV7-2 and TRBJ2-2, with TRBD2 as a possible D gene (6 bases). Germline loops: CDR1 SGHTA, CDR2 FQGNSA. V lost 6 bases, J lost 8 bases, and 19 bases lay in between. CDR3 size: 15 residues. CDR3 protein: CASRRWAGSSGELFF. Written as DNA, the CDR3 is TGTGCCAGCAGACGATGGGCCGGGAGTTCGGGGGAGCTGTTTTTT.

This clonotype was found many times. The J gene is TRBJ2-7, the V gene TRBV6-1; the match to TRBD1 covers 7 bases. Germline V gene sequence: CDR1 MNHNS, CDR2 SASEGT. This CDR3 has 14 amino acids. J was trimmed by 2 bases and V by 5 bases; bases with no gene match: 6. CDR3 loop: CASSTERGPYEQYF. In DNA, the CDR3 is TGTGCCAGCAGTACAGAGAGGGGGCCCTACGAGCAGTACTTC.

This clonotype has a single count. CDR3 residues: CSARDSGTTNEKLFF. CDR3 bases: TGCAGTGCTAGAGATAGCGGGACAACTAATGAAAAACTGTTTTTT. The gene calls are TRBV20-1 and TRBJ1-4; D remains ambiguous. The CDR3 is 15 residues long. The V end was cut by 0 bases, the J end by 0 bases, with 8 bases between. Germline V gene lookup returns CDR1 DFQATT and CDR2 SNEGSKA (reference sequence).

This clonotype showed up just a few times. V and J are TRBV6-2 or TRBV6-3 and TRBJ1-4; D remains unclear. Trimming removed 5 bases from V and 10 bases from J, with 8 bases in between. The CDR3 loop spans 11 amino acids. The germline V gene encodes CDR1 MNHEY and CDR2 SVGEGT. CDR3 region: CASSQGRKLFF. In nucleotides, the CDR3 is TGTGCCAGCAGTCAAGGCCGAAAACTGTTTTTT.

This clonotype was detected a few times. The V call is TRBV15, the J call TRBJ1-2; TRBD1 agrees at 8 bases. V gave up 4 bases and J gave up 3 bases; unmatched junction bases: 10. There are 16 residues in the CDR3. Germline lookup yields CDR1 LNHNV and CDR2 YYDKDF (reference sequence). CDR3 sequence reads: CATSTRRGQGDYGYTF. CDR3 in DNA: TGTGCCACCAGCACACGCAGGGGGCAGGGCGACTATGGCTACACCTTC. Complete variable domain (other parts from reference TRBV15 and TRBJ1-2): DAMVIQNPRYQVTQFGKPVTLSCSQTLNHNVMYWYQQKSSQAPKLLFHYYDKDFNNEADTPDNFQSRRPNTSFCFLDIRSPGLGDTAMYLCATSTRRGQGDYGYTFGSGTRLTVV.

This clonotype was observed a few times. The rearrangement uses TRBV9 and TRBJ2-1; D not resolved. The germline V gene has CDR1 SGDLS and CDR2 YYNGEE. This CDR3 has 16 amino acids. Trimming removed 3 bases at V and 5 bases at J, with 18 bases between. CDR3 loop: CASSAPPQEANNEQFF. CDR3 DNA: TGTGCCAGCAGCGCACCCCCTCAAGAAGCCAACAATGAGCAGTTCTTC.

There are a few counts of this clonotype. This chain uses TRBV4-1 with TRBJ1-5, with 9 bases lining up with TRBD1. This CDR3 region has 16 residues. The junction had 15 bases not matched to a gene; V was cut back by 0 bases and J by 15 bases. CDR1 and CDR2 from the germline V gene are MGHRA and YSYEKL. CDR3 nucleotides: TGCGCCAGCAGCCAAGATATGGGGACAGGGTCGAAGGTGAGGCATTTT. As protein: CASSQDMGTGSKVRHF.

This clonotype was picked up a small number of times. A read error may be the cause here, since a much bigger clone is one base away. Given the absence of the conserved phenylalanine or tryptophan at the CDR3 end, a read error is likely. The gene calls are TRBV20-1 and TRBJ2-5, with TRBD2 matching 9 bases. Losses at the gene ends were 5 bases for V and 0 bases for J; bases not matched to a gene: 10. This CDR3 has 16 residues. The germline V gene has CDR1 DFQATT and CDR2 SNEGSKA (reference sequence). CDR3 coding DNA: TGCAGTGCTCCCCCTTGGACTAGCGCGTACCAAGAGACCCAGTACCTC. Protein product: CSAPPWTSAYQETQYL.

This CDR3 is CASSPMRGANVLTF. CDR3 nucleotide sequence: TGTGCCAGCAGCCCCATGAGGGGGGCCAACGTCCTGACTTTC. This chain uses TRBV28 with TRBJ2-6; D unclear. This CDR3 contains 14 residues. Trimming stripped 6 bases from V and 4 bases from J, with 10 bases between. Looked up from germline, CDR1 is MDHEN and CDR2 is SYDVKM. Drawing the rest from reference TRBV28 and TRBJ2-6, the complete variable domain is DVKVTQSSRYLVKRTGEKVFLECVQDMDHENMFWYRQDPGLGLRLIYFSYDVKMKEKGDIPEGYSVSREKKERFSLILESASTNQTSMYLCASSPMRGANVLTFGAGSRLTVL.

The V gene is TRBV29-1, the J gene TRBJ2-1; TRBD2 matches 11 bases. CDR3 length equals 14 residues. Germline V gives CDR1 SQVTM, CDR2 ANQGSEA. After removal of 6 bases from V and 6 bases from J, the junction contained 7 bases not matched to a gene. The CDR3 DNA follows: TGCAGCGTCGGGACTAGCGGAACATGCAATGAGCAGTTCTTC. Its translation is CSVGTSGTCNEQFF.